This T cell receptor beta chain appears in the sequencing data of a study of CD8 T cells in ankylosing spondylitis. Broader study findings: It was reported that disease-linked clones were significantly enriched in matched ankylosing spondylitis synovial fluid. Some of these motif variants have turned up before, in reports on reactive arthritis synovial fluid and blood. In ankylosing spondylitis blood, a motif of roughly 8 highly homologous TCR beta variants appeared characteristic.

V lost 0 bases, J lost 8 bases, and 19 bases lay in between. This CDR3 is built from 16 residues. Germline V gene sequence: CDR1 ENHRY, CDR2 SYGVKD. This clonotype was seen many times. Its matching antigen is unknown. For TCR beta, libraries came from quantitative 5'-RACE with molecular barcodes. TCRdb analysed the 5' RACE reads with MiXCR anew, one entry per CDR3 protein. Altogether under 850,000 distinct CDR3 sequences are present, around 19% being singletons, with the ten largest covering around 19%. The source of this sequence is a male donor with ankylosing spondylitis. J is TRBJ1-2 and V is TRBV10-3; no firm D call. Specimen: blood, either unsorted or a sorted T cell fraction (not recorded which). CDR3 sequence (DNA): TGTGCCATCAGTGAGTCAGCTAAGGAGAGCGTTTGGGGCTACACCTTC. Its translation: CAISESAKESVWGYTF.